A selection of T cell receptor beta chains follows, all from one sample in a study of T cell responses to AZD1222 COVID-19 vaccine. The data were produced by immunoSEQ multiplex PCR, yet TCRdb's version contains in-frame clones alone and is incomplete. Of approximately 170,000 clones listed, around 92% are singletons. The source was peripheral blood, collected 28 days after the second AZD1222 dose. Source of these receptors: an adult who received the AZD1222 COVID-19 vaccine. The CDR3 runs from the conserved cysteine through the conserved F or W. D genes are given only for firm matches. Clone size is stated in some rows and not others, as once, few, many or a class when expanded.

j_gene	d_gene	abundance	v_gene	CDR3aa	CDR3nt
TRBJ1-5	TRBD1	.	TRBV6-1	CASSEIGQGGQPQHF	TGTGCCAGCAGTGAAATAGGACAGGGAGGACAGCCCCAGCATTTT
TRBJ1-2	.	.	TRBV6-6	CASSPGVNYGYTF	TGTGCCAGCAGTCCAGGGGTAAACTATGGCTACACCTTC
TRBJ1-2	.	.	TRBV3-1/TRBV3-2	CASSQVGAERGYTF	TGTGCCAGCAGCCAAGTGGGGGCGGAGAGGGGCTACACCTTC
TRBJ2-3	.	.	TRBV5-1	CASSSRSTSTDTQYF	TGCGCCAGCAGCTCCAGGAGTACTAGCACAGATACGCAGTATTTT
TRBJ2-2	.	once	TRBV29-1	CSVVLGWTGELFF	TGCAGCGTTGTATTAGGATGGACCGGGGAGCTGTTTTTT
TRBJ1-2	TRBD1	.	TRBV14	CASSQGRGQTYGYTF	TGTGCCAGCAGCCAAGGGCGGGGACAGACCTATGGCTACACCTTC
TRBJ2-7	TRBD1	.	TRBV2	CASRLDRFSYEQYF	TGTGCCAGCAGGTTGGACAGGTTCTCCTACGAGCAGTACTTC
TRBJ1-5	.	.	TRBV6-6	CASSYSDRDSNQPQHF	TGTGCCAGCAGTTACTCGGACAGAGATAGCAATCAGCCCCAGCATTTT
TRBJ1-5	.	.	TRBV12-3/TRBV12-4	CASSLGSNQPQHF	TGTGCCAGCAGTTTAGGGAGCAATCAGCCCCAGCATTTT
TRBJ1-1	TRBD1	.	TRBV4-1	CASSQEPGGGEAFF	TGCGCCAGCAGCCAAGAGCCAGGGGGCGGGGAAGCTTTCTTT
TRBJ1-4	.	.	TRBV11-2	CASSLGGIGGEKLFF	TGTGCCAGCAGCTTAGGTGGGATTGGGGGTGAAAAACTGTTTTTT
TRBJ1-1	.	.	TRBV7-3	CASSTQGSTEAFF	TGTGCCAGCAGCACTCAGGGTTCCACTGAAGCTTTCTTT
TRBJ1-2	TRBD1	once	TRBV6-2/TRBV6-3	CASSYSRDRGPDGYTF	TGTGCCAGCAGTTACTCGAGGGACAGGGGGCCGGATGGCTACACCTTC
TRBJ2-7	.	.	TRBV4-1	CASSQEDAAYEQYF	TGCGCCAGCAGCCAAGAGGACGCGGCCTACGAGCAGTACTTC
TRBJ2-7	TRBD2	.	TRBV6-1	CASSEVGGAYEQYF	TGTGCCAGCAGTGAGGTCGGGGGGGCCTACGAGCAGTACTTC
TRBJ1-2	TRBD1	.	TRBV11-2	CASSVTGYGYTF	TGTGCCAGCAGCGTGACAGGGTATGGCTACACCTTC
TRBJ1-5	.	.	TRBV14	CASSQDLGQPQHF	TGTGCCAGCAGCCAAGATCTGGGCCAGCCCCAGCATTTT
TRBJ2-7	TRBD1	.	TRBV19	CASSRDRDTYEQYF	TGTGCCAGTAGTAGGGACAGAGATACCTACGAGCAGTACTTC
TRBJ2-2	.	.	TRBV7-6	CASSLEPLFAGELFF	TGTGCCAGCAGCTTAGAACCGTTGTTCGCCGGGGAGCTGTTTTTT
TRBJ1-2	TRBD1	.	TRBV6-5	CASSPRDSTNYGYTF	TGTGCCAGCAGTCCCCGGGACAGCACTAACTATGGCTACACCTTC
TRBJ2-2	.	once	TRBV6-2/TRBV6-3	CASSYSVDRGAKYTGELFF	TGTGCCAGCAGTTACTCTGTAGATCGGGGAGCGAAGTACACCGGGGAGCTGTTTTTT
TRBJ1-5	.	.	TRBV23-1	CASSQSSGGDNQPQHF	TGCGCCAGCAGTCAATCATCCGGGGGAGACAATCAGCCCCAGCATTTT
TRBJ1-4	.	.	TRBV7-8	CASSLVGRTTGINEKLFF	TGTGCCAGCAGCTTAGTAGGGCGGACCACGGGGATTAATGAAAAACTGTTTTTT
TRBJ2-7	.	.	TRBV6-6	CASSRTTGTFDYEQYF	TGTGCCAGCAGTCGAACGACCGGGACGTTCGACTACGAGCAGTACTTC
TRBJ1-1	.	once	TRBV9	CASSVGTEGRAFF	TGTGCCAGCAGCGTAGGAACTGAGGGCCGTGCTTTCTTT
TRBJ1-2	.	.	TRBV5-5	CASSSQDNYGYTF	TGTGCCAGCAGTTCACAGGACAACTATGGCTACACCTTC
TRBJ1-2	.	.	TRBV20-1	CSEWGIYGYTF	TGCAGTGAGTGGGGAATCTATGGCTACACCTTC
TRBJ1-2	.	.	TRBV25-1	CASSDRGVGGYTF	TGTGCCAGCAGTGATAGGGGAGTCGGCGGCTACACCTTC
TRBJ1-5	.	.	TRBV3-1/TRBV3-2	CASSQDREGKEGQPQHF	TGTGCCAGCAGCCAAGATCGAGAAGGGAAGGAGGGTCAGCCCCAGCATTTT
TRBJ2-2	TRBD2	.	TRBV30	CAQNFLAGGHRYTGELFF	TGTGCTCAGAACTTCCTAGCGGGGGGGCATCGATACACCGGGGAGCTGTTTTTT
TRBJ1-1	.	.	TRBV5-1	CASSLGGRLNTEAFF	TGCGCCAGCAGCTTGGGTGGCAGGTTGAACACTGAAGCTTTCTTT
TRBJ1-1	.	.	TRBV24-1	CAREIQGVGTEAFF	TGTGCCAGAGAAATCCAGGGAGTTGGGACTGAAGCTTTCTTT
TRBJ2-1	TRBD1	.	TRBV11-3	CASSSAGTGAWNEQFF	TGTGCCAGCAGTTCAGCCGGGACAGGGGCTTGGAATGAGCAGTTCTTC
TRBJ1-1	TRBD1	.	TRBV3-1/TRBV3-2	CASSQTGQLFEAFF	TGTGCCAGCAGCCAAACGGGACAGCTCTTTGAAGCTTTCTTT
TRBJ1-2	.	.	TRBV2	CASAGPPRPIGGYTF	TGTGCCAGCGCGGGGCCGCCGAGGCCCATCGGGGGCTACACCTTC
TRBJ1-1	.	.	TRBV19	CASIRSTEAFF	TGTGCCAGTATTAGGAGCACTGAAGCTTTCTTT
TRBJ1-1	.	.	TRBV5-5	CASSFTGNTEAFF	TGTGCCAGCAGCTTTACTGGGAACACTGAAGCTTTCTTT
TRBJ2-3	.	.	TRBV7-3	CASSLIGGAPGDTQYF	TGTGCCAGCAGCTTAATTGGCGGGGCGCCGGGAGATACGCAGTATTTT
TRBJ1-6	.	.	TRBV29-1	CSVDDGPLHF	TGCAGCGTGGACGACGGGCCCCTCCACTTT
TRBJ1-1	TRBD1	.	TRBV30	CAWSGTGGTEAFF	TGTGCCTGGAGCGGGACAGGGGGCACTGAAGCTTTCTTT
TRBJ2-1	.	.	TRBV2	CASREDSYNEQFF	TGTGCCAGCAGAGAAGACAGCTACAATGAGCAGTTCTTC
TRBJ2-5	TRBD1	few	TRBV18	CASSPSGQGETQYF	TGTGCCAGCTCACCATCGGGACAGGGGGAGACCCAGTACTTC